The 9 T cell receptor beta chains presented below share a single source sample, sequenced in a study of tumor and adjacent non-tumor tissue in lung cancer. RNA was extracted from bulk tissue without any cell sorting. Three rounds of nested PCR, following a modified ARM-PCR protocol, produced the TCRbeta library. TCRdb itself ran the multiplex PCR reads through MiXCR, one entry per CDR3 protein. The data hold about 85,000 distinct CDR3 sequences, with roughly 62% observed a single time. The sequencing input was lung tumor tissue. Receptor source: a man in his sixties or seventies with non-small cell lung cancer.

In DNA form, the CDR3 reads TGTGCCATCAGTGCAGGGACAGGGAGTTCGGCTTTCTTT. The encoded protein is CAISAGTGSSAFF. The V and J genes are TRBV10-3 and TRBJ1-1, with 9 bases identical to TRBD1. J lost 11 bases, V lost 4 bases, and 8 bases had no gene match. Germline CDR1 reads ENHRY; CDR2 reads SYGVKD. The CDR3 loop spans 13 amino acids.

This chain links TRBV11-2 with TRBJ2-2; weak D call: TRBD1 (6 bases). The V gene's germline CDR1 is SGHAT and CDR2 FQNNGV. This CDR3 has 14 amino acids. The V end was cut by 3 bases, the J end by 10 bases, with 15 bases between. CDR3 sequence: CASSLQARTEELFF. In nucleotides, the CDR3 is TGTGCCAGCAGCTTGCAAGCCCGGACAGAGGAGCTGTTTTTT.

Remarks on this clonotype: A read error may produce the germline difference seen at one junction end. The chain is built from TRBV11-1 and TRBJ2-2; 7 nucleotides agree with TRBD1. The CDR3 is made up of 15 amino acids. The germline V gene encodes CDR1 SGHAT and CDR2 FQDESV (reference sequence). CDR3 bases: TGTGCCAGCAGCCGAGGGGGCAGGAACACCGGGGAGCTGTTTTTC. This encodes CASSRGGRNTGELFF. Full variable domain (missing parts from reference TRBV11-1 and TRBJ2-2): EAEVAQSPRYKITEKSQAVAFWCDPISGHATLYWYRQILGQGPELLVQFQDESVVDDSQLPKDRFSAERLKGVDSTLKIQPAELGDSAMYLCASSRGGRNTGELFFGEGSRLTVL.

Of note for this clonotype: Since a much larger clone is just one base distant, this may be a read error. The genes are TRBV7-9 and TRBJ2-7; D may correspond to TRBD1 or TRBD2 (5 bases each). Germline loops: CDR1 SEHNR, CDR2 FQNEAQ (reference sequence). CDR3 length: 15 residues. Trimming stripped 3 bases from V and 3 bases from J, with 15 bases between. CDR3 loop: CASSFRAGSIYEQYF. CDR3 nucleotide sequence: TGTGCCAGCAGCTTTCGGGCAGGGAGTATCTACGAGCAGTACTTC.

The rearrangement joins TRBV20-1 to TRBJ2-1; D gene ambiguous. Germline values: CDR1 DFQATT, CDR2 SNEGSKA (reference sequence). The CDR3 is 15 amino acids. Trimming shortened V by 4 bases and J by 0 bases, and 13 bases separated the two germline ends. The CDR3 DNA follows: TGCAGTGCTAAGACAACCCGGAGCTCCTACAATGAGCAGTTCTTC. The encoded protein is CSAKTTRSSYNEQFF.

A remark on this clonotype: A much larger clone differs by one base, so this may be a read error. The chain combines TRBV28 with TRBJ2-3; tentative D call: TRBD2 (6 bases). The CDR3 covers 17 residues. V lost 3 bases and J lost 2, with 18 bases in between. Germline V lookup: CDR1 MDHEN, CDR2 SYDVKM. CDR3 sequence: CASSFPWQRASTDTQYF. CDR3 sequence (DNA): TGTGCCAGCAGTTTCCCTTGGCAGCGGGCATCCACAGATACGCAGTATTTT.

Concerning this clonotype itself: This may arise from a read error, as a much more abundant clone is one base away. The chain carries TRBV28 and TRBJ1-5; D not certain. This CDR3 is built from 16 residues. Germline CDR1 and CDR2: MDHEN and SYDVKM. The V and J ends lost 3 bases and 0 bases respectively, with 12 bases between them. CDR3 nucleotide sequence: TGTGCCAGCAGTTTTTATTCAAGGTATAGCAATCAGCCCCAGCATTTT. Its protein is CASSFYSRYSNQPQHF.

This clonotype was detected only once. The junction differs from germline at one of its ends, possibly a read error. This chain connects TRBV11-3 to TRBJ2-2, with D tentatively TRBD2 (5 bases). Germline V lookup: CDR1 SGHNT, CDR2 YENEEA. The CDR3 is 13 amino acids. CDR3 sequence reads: CVSSPLNTGELYF. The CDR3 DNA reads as TGTGTCAGCAGTCCCTTGAATACCGGGGAGCTGTATTTT.

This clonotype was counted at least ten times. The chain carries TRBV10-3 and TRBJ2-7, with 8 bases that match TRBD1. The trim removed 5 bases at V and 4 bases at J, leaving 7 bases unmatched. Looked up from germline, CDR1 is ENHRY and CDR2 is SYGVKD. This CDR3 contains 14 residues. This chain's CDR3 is CAISPRQGAYEQYF. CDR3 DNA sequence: TGTGCCATCAGTCCTCGGCAGGGGGCGTACGAGCAGTACTTC.